These T cell receptor beta chains were read from a single sample in a study of cytomegalovirus exposure and HLA in healthy donors. TCRdb's copy holds only in-frame clones and misses some; the assay was immunoSEQ multiplex PCR. Its table lists about 110,000 clones. Sequences were obtained from PBMCs. The receptors originated from a man aged 50 to 59 in good health and CMV-seronegative. The CDR3 runs from the conserved cysteine through the conserved F or W. Fields, in order: J gene, V gene, D gene, CDR3 protein, CDR3 DNA. The D gene is left open where the match is weak.

j_call: TRBJ1-1
v_call: TRBV7-9
d_call: NA
cdr3_aa: CASSLSPPGYNTEAFF
cdr3_nt: TGTGCCAGCAGCTTATCCCCCCCAGGGTATAACACTGAAGCTTTCTTT

j_call: TRBJ2-1
v_call: TRBV18
d_call: NA
cdr3_aa: CASSLDRYYNEQFF
cdr3_nt: TGTGCCAGCTCATTAGACAGGTACTACAATGAGCAGTTCTTC

j_call: TRBJ2-2
v_call: TRBV12-5
d_call: TRBD2
cdr3_aa: CASGLPMSGRMPGELFF
cdr3_nt: TGTGCTAGTGGTTTGCCGATGAGCGGGAGAATGCCCGGGGAGCTGTTTTTT

j_call: TRBJ1-4
v_call: TRBV7-7
d_call: TRBD1
cdr3_aa: CASSTSGTANEKLFF
cdr3_nt: TGTGCTAGCAGCACTTCCGGGACAGCTAATGAAAAACTGTTTTTT

j_call: TRBJ1-4
v_call: TRBV7-9
d_call: TRBD1
cdr3_aa: CASSAPGQGLEKLFF
cdr3_nt: TGTGCCAGCAGCGCGCCGGGACAGGGACTCGAAAAACTGTTTTTT

j_call: TRBJ1-5
v_call: TRBV19
d_call: NA
cdr3_aa: CASSTRQKNQPQHF
cdr3_nt: TGTGCCAGTAGTACCCGACAGAAGAATCAGCCCCAGCATTTT

j_call: TRBJ2-3
v_call: TRBV7-2
d_call: NA
cdr3_aa: CASSLAPLPDTQYF
cdr3_nt: TGTGCCAGCAGCTTAGCACCACTCCCAGATACGCAGTATTTT

j_call: TRBJ2-3
v_call: TRBV10-3
d_call: TRBD1
cdr3_aa: CAIQDRGVPDTQYF
cdr3_nt: TGTGCCATCCAGGACAGGGGGGTCCCAGATACGCAGTATTTT

j_call: TRBJ2-2
v_call: TRBV6-5
d_call: NA
cdr3_aa: CASSGVYGELFF
cdr3_nt: TGTGCCAGCAGCGGAGTCTACGGGGAGCTGTTTTTT

j_call: TRBJ2-7
v_call: TRBV29-1
d_call: NA
cdr3_aa: CSVEDQGPYYEQYF
cdr3_nt: TGCAGCGTTGAAGACCAGGGTCCGTACTACGAGCAGTACTTC

j_call: TRBJ2-7
v_call: TRBV27
d_call: TRBD1
cdr3_aa: CASSRGQGSYEQYF
cdr3_nt: TGTGCCAGCTCTAGGGGGCAGGGGAGCTACGAGCAGTACTTC

j_call: TRBJ2-1
v_call: TRBV7-9
d_call: TRBD1
cdr3_aa: CASSRDRERINEQFF
cdr3_nt: TGTGCCAGCAGCCGAGACAGGGAAAGGATCAATGAGCAGTTCTTC

j_call: TRBJ2-3
v_call: TRBV29-1
d_call: TRBD1
cdr3_aa: CSDRDRDTDTQYF
cdr3_nt: TGCAGCGACCGGGACAGGGACACAGATACGCAGTATTTT

j_call: TRBJ1-1
v_call: TRBV18
d_call: TRBD1
cdr3_aa: CASSLFPGQGATEAFF
cdr3_nt: TGTGCCAGCTCCCTTTTTCCGGGACAGGGAGCCACTGAAGCTTTCTTT

j_call: TRBJ2-3
v_call: TRBV19
d_call: TRBD2
cdr3_aa: CASSGTSGRTDTQYF
cdr3_nt: TGTGCCAGTAGTGGCACTAGCGGGAGAACAGATACGCAGTATTTT